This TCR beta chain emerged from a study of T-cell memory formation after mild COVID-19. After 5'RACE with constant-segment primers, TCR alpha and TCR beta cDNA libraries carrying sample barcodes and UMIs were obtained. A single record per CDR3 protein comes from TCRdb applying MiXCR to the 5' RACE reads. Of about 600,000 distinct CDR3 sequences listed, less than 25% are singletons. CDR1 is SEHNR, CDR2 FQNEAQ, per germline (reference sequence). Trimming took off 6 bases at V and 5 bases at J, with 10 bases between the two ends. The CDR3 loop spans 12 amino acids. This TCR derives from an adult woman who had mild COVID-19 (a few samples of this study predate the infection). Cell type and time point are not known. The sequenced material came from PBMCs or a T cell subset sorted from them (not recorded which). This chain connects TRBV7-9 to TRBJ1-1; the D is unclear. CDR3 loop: CASRSPLTEAFF. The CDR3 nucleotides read TGTGCCAGCAGGTCACCGCTGACTGAAGCTTTCTTT. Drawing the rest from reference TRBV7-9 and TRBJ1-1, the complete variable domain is DTGVSQNPRHKITKRGQNVTFRCDPISEHNRLYWYRQTLGQGPEFLTYFQNEAQLEKSRLLSDRFSAERPKGSFSTLEIQRTEQGDSAMYLCASRSPLTEAFFGQGTRLTVV.